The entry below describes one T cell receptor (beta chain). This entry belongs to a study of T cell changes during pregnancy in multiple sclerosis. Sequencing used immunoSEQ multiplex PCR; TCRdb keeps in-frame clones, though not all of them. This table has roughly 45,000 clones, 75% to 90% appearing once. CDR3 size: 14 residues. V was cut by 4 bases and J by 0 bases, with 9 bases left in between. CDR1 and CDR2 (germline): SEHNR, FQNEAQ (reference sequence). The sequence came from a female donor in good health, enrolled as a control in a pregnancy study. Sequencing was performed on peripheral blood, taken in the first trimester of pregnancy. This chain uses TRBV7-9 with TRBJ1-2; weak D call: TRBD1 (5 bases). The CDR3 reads CASSSTATNYGYTF. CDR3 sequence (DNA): TGTGCCAGCAGCTCGACAGCGACTAACTATGGCTACACCTTC.